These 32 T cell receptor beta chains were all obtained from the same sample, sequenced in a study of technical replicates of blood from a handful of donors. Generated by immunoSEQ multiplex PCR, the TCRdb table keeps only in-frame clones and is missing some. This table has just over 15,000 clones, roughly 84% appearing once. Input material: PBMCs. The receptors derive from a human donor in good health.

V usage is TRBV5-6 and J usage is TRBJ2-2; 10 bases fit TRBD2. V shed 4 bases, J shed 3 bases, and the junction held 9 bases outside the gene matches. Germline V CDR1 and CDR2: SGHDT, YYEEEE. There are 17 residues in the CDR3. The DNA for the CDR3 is TGTGCCAGCAGCAAGCGGCCGGGACTAGCGCACACCGGGGAGCTGTTTTTT. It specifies CASSKRPGLAHTGELFF.

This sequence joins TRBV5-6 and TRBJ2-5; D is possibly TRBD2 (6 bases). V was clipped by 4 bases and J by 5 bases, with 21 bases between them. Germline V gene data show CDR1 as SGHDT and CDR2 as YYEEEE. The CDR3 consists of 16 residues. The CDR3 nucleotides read TGTGCCAGCAGCGCCTGGGACTTTACCGGCGGGGAGACCCAGTACTTC. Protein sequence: CASSAWDFTGGETQYF.

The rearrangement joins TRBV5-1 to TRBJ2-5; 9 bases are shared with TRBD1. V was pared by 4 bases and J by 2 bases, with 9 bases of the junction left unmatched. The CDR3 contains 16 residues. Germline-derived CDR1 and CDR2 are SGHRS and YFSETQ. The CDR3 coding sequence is TGCGCCAGCAGCGACTCCGGGACAGGGTTGCAAGAGACCCAGTACTTC. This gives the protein CASSDSGTGLQETQYF.

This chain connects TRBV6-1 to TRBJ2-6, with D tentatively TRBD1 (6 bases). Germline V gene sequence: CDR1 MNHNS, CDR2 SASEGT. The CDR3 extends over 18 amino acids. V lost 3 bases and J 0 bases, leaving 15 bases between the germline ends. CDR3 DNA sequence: TGTGCCAGCAGTGACCCCGACAGGTCAAACTCTGGGGCCAACGTCCTGACTTTC. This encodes CASSDPDRSNSGANVLTF.

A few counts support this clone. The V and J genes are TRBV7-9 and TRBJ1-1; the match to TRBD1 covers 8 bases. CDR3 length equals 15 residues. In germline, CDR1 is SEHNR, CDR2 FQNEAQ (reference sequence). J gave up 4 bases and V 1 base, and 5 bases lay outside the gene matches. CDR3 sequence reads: CASSLGQGSRTEAFF. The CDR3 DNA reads TGTGCCAGCAGCTTAGGACAGGGGTCCCGCACTGAAGCTTTCTTT.

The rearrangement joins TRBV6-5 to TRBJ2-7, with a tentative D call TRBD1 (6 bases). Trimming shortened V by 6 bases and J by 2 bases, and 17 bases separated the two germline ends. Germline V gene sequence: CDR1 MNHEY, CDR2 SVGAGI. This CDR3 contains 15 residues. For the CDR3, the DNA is TGTGCCAGCAGCCGCCTCCGACAGGCGACCTACGAGCAGTACTTC. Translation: CASSRLRQATYEQYF.

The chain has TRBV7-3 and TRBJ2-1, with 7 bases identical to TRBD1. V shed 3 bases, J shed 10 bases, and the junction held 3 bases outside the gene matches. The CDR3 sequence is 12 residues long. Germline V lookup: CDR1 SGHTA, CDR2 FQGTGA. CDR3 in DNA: TGTGCCAGCAGCTTCGGGACAGCCGAGCAGTTCTTC. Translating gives CASSFGTAEQFF.

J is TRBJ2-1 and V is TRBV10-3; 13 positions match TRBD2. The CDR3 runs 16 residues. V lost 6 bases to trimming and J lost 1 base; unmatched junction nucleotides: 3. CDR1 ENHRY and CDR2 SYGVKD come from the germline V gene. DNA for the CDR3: TGTGCCATCAGGGAGACTAGCGGGGGGTCCTACAATGAGCAGTTCTTC. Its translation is CAIRETSGGSYNEQFF.

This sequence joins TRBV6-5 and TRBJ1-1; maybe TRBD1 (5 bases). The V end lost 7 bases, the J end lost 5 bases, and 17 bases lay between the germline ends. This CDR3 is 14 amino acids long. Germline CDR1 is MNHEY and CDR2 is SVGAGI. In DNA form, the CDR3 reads TGTGCCAGCACCAACCCGGGGGGAGGTACTGAAGCTTTCTTT. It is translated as CASTNPGGGTEAFF.

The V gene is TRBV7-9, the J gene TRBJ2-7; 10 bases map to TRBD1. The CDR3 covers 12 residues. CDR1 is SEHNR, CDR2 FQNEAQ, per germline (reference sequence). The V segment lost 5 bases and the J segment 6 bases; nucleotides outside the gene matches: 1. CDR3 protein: CASSGQGGEQYF. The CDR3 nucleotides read TGTGCCAGCAGCGGACAGGGGGGCGAGCAGTACTTC.

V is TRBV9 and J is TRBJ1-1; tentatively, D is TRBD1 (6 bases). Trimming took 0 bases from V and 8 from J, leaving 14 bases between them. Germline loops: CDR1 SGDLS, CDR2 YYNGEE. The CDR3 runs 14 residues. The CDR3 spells CASSVGTGPGEAFF. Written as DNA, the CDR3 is TGTGCCAGCAGCGTAGGTACAGGGCCTGGAGAAGCTTTCTTT.

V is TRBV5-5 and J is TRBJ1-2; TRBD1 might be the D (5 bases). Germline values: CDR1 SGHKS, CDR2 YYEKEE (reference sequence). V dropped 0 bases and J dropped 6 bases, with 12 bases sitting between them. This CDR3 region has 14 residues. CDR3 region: CASSLGGVRDGYTF. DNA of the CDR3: TGTGCCAGCAGCTTGGGGGGGGTTAGAGATGGCTACACCTTC.

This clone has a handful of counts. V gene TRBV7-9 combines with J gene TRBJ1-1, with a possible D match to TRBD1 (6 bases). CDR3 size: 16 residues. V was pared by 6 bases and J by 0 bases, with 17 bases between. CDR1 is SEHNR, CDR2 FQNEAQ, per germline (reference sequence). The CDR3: CASRPDRYYMNTEAFF. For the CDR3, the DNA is TGTGCCAGCAGACCCGACAGGTACTATATGAACACTGAAGCTTTCTTT.

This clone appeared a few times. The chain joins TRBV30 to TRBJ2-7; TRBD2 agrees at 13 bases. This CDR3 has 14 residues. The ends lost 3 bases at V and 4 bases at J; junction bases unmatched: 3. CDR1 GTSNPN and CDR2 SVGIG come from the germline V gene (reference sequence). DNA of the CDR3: TGTGCCTGGAGAGGGACTAGCGGGGCTTACGAGCAGTACTTC. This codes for CAWRGTSGAYEQYF.

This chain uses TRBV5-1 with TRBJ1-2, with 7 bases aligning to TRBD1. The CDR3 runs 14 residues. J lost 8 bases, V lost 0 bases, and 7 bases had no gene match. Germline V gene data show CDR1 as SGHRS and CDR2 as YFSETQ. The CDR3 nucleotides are TGCGCCAGCAGCTTGGCCACAGGGGAGGAAGGCTACACCTTC. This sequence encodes CASSLATGEEGYTF.

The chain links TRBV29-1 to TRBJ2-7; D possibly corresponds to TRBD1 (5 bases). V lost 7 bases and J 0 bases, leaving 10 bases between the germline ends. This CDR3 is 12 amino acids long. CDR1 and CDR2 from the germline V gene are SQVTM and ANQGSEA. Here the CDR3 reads CSGVGASYEQYF. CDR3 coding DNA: TGCAGCGGGGTTGGGGCCTCCTACGAGCAGTACTTC.

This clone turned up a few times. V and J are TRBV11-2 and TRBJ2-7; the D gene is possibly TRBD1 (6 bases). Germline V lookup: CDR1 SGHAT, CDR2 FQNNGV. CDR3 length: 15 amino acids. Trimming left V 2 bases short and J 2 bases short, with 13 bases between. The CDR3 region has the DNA TGTGCCAGCAGCTTAACACTGACAGGACCCTACGAGCAGTACTTC. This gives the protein CASSLTLTGPYEQYF.

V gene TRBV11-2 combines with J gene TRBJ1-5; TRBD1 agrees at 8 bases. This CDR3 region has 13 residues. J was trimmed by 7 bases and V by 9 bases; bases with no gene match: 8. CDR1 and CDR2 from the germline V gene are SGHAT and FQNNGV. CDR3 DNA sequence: TGTGCCAGTGGCACAGGGGGTAGGCAGCCCCAGCATTTT. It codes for CASGTGGRQPQHF.

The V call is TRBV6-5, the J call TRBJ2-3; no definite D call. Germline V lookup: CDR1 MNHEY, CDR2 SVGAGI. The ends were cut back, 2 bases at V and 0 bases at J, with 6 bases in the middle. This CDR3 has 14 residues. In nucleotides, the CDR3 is TGTGCCAGCAGTTACAGCCATAGCACAGATACGCAGTATTTT. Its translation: CASSYSHSTDTQYF.

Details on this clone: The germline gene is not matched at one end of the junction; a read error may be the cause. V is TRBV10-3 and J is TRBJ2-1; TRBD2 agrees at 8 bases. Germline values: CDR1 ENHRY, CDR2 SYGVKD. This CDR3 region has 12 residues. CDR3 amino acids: CAISETMGLVVF. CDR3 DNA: TGTGCCATCAGTGAGACGATGGGACTAGTGGTCTTC.

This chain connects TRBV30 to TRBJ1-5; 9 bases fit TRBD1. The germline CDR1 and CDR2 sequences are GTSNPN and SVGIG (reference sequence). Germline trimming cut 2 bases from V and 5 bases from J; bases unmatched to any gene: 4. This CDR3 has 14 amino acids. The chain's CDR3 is CAWSPGQGHQPQHF. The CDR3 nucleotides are TGTGCCTGGAGTCCCGGACAGGGGCATCAGCCCCAGCATTTT. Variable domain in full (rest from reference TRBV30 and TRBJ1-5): SQTIHQWPATLVQPVGSPLSLECTVEGTSNPNLYWYRQAAGRGLQLLFYSVGIGQISSEVPQNLSASRPQDRQFILSSKKLLLSDSGFYLCAWSPGQGHQPQHFGDGTRLSIL.

The CDR3 nucleotides are TGTGCCAGCAGCCTCTCGGGAGGGGTGAACACTGAAGCTTTCTTT. It yields the protein CASSLSGGVNTEAFF. The V call is TRBV9, the J call TRBJ1-1; possible D gene TRBD1, 5 bases. V lost 4 bases, J lost 0 bases, and 13 bases lay in between. The CDR3 is made up of 15 amino acids. Germline CDR1 is SGDLS and CDR2 is YYNGEE.

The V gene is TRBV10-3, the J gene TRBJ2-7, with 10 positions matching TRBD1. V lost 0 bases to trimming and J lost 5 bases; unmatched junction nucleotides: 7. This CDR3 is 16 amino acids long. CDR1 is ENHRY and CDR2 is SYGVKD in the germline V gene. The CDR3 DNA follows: TGTGCCATCAGTGAGTCGTTTGGACAGGGGGATGACGAGCAGTACTTC. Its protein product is CAISESFGQGDDEQYF.

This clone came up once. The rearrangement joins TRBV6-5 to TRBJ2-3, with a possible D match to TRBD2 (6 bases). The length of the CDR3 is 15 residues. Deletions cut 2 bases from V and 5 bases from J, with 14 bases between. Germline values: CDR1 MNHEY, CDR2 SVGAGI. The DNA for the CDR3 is TGTGCCAGCAGTTACGTTTCGGGAGCAGAAGATACGCAGTATTTT. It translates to CASSYVSGAEDTQYF.

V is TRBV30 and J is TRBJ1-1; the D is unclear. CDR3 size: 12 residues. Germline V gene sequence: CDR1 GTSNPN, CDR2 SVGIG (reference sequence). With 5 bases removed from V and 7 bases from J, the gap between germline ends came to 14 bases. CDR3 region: CAWGRGSNEAFF. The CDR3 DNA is TGTGCCTGGGGGCGAGGGAGTAATGAAGCTTTCTTT.

CDR3 bases: TGTGCCAGCAGTGAAGGGACTAGCGGGAGCAATGAGCAGTTCTTC. Its translation is CASSEGTSGSNEQFF. The chain carries TRBV6-1 and TRBJ2-1; 13 nucleotides align to TRBD2. CDR1 and CDR2 (germline): MNHNS, SASEGT. The CDR3 has 15 residues. Germline trimming cut 1 base from V and 6 bases from J; bases unmatched to any gene: 0.

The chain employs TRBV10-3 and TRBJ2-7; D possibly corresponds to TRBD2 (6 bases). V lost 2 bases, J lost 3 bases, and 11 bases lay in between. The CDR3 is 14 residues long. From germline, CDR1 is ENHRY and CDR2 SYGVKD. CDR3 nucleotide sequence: TGTGCCATCAGTGAGAATGTAGCGGACTACGAGCAGTACTTC. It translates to CAISENVADYEQYF.

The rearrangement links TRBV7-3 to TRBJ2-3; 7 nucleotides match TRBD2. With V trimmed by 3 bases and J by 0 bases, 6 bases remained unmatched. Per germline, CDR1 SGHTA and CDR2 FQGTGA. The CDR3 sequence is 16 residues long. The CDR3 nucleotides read TGTGCCAGCAGCTTTGGTAATAGCGGGAGCACAGATACGCAGTATTTT. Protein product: CASSFGNSGSTDTQYF.

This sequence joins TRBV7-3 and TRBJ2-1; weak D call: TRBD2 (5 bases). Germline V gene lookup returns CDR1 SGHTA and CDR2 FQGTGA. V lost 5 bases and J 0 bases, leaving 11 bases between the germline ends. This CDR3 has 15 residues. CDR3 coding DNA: TGTGCCAGCAGCCCCCTAGCAGACTCCTACAATGAGCAGTTCTTC. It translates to CASSPLADSYNEQFF.

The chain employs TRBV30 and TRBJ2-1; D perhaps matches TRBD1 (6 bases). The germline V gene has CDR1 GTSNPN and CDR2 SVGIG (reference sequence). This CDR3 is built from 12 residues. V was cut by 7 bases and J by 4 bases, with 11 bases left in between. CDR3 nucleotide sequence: TGTGCCTTAAGCAGGGGTTACAATGAGCAGTTCTTC. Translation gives CALSRGYNEQFF.

The CDR3 is CASSRQGGSSTEAFF. In DNA form, the CDR3 reads TGCGCCAGCAGCAGACAGGGTGGGTCTAGCACTGAAGCTTTCTTT. The chain combines TRBV5-1 with TRBJ1-1; 7 nucleotides align to TRBD1. The CDR3 is made up of 15 amino acids. Germline trimming cut 4 bases from V and 4 bases from J; bases unmatched to any gene: 10. Germline CDR1 SGHRS, CDR2 YFSETQ.

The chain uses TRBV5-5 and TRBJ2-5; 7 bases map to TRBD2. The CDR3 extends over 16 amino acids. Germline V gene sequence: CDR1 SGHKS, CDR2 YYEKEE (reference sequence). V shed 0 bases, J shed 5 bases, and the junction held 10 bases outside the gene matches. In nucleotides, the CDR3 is TGTGCCAGCAGCTTGGGGGGGAGGGCAGACGGGGAGACCCAGTACTTC. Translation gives CASSLGGRADGETQYF.